The 21 T cell receptor beta chains presented below share a single source sample, sequenced in a study of T cell repertoires in cytomegalovirus infection. TCRdb redid the calling of the reads with MiXCR, one entry per CDR3 protein. The table includes about 740,000 distinct CDR3 sequences, 35% to 40% detected once. The sample consisted of PBMCs. The receptors here all came from a human donor in good health (CMV status not recorded). Some clones in this sample may be carry-over from other donors' samples.

This clonotype has only a few counts. J is TRBJ2-6 and V is TRBV7-9; D is possibly TRBD1 (6 bases). The V gene lost 6 bases and the J gene lost 4 bases, with 13 bases spanning the gap. The CDR3 is made up of 15 amino acids. Germline CDR1 reads SEHNR; CDR2 reads FQNEAQ (reference sequence). The CDR3 DNA reads as TGTGCCAGCAGGTTGGGGGCGTCAGGGGCCAACGTCCTGACTTTC. Its protein product is CASRLGASGANVLTF.

This chain links TRBV5-1 with TRBJ2-2, with D perhaps TRBD2 (6 bases). Germline lookup yields CDR1 SGHRS and CDR2 YFSETQ. The length of the CDR3 is 14 residues. V dropped 3 bases and J dropped 4 bases, with 10 bases sitting between them. The CDR3 region has the DNA TGCGCCAGCAGCTCGGACTATTTCACCGGGGAGCTGTTTTTT. Encoded protein: CASSSDYFTGELFF.

This chain uses TRBV29-1 with TRBJ2-6, with D uncertain. The CDR3 has 14 residues. Germline CDR1 reads SQVTM; CDR2 reads ANQGSEA. V dropped 5 bases and J dropped 0 bases, with 8 bases sitting between them. The CDR3 spells CSVLEHSGANVLTF. In nucleotides, the CDR3 is TGCAGCGTTCTGGAGCACTCTGGGGCCAACGTCCTGACTTTC.

Concerning this clonotype: Because it lacks the conserved phenylalanine or tryptophan at the end, this CDR3 is likely a read error. V gene TRBV12-3 or TRBV12-4 combines with J gene TRBJ2-5, with TRBD2 matching 8 bases. CDR3 length: 14 residues. The V and J ends lost 3 bases and 1 base, in that order; junction bases with no gene match: 1. The DNA for the CDR3 is TGTGCCAGCAGTTTGACTAGCGCCCAAGAGACCCAGTACTGC. Translating it yields CASSLTSAQETQYC.

This clonotype has at least ten counts. J is TRBJ2-7 and V is TRBV5-6; 12 nucleotides agree with TRBD2. V trimming: 3 bases; J trimming: 2 bases; junction bases outside the gene matches: 3. From germline, CDR1 is SGHDT and CDR2 YYEEEE. CDR3 length: 15 residues. The CDR3 loop is CASSSPSGRAYEQYF. CDR3 DNA: TGTGCCAGCAGCTCACCTAGCGGGAGGGCCTACGAGCAGTACTTC.

The chain combines TRBV28 with TRBJ2-3, with D perhaps TRBD2 (5 bases). Germline loops: CDR1 MDHEN, CDR2 SYDVKM. The CDR3 has 16 residues. V was pared by 6 bases and J by 2 bases, with 18 bases between. CDR3 nucleotides: TGTGCCAGCAGCCTGGGCCCAGGACTTAACACAGATACGCAGTATTTT. It is translated as CASSLGPGLNTDTQYF.

The chain is built from TRBV12-3 or TRBV12-4 and TRBJ1-1; 7 nucleotides agree with TRBD1. The CDR3 totals 13 residues. The trim removed 6 bases at V and 6 bases at J, leaving 7 bases unmatched. The CDR3 coding sequence is TGTGCCAGCAGGACAGGGTCGGTCGCTGAAGCTTTCTTT. Protein sequence: CASRTGSVAEAFF.

The chain joins TRBV19 to TRBJ1-1; tentatively, D is TRBD1 (5 bases). The germline CDR1 and CDR2 sequences are LNHDA and SQIVND (reference sequence). V dropped 3 bases and J dropped 6 bases, with 14 bases sitting between them. This CDR3 is 14 amino acids long. The chain's CDR3 is CASSISGPGSEAFF. CDR3 DNA: TGTGCCAGTAGTATCTCAGGGCCGGGCTCTGAAGCTTTCTTT.

V is TRBV6-1 and J is TRBJ2-1; the match to TRBD2 covers 7 bases. Germline CDR1 and CDR2: MNHNS and SASEGT. CDR3 size: 16 residues. The V and J ends lost 11 bases and 10 bases, in that order; junction bases with no gene match: 23. CDR3 region: CAPPRDYPPNLKEQFF. The CDR3 DNA follows: TGTGCCCCCCCCCGGGACTATCCCCCGAATCTAAAGGAGCAGTTCTTC.

The V and J genes are TRBV19 and TRBJ2-3, with 8 bases lining up with TRBD2. Germline trimming cut 6 bases from V and 1 base from J; bases unmatched to any gene: 9. The CDR3 spans 16 residues. Germline assignment: CDR1 LNHDA and CDR2 SQIVND (reference sequence). In DNA form, the CDR3 reads TGTGCCAGTAGGTTGAGCGGGAGAGGGGGCACAGATACGCAGTATTTT. Amino acids: CASRLSGRGGTDTQYF.

This chain joins TRBV19 and TRBJ2-7; 9 bases are shared with TRBD1. Germline CDR1 LNHDA, CDR2 SQIVND (reference sequence). The CDR3 extends over 15 amino acids. Germline trimming cut 5 bases from V and 1 base from J; bases unmatched to any gene: 6. The CDR3 nucleotides read TGTGCCAGTAGTGTCGGGACAGGGAGGTCCTACGAGCAGTACTTC. Protein sequence: CASSVGTGRSYEQYF. The full variable domain, rest sourced from reference TRBV19 and TRBJ2-7, is DGGITQSPKYLFRKEGQNVTLSCEQNLNHDAMYWYRQDPGQGLRLIYYSQIVNDFQKGDIAEGYSVSREKKESFPLTVTSAQKNPTAFYLCASSVGTGRSYEQYFGPGTRLTVT.

This clonotype was observed a handful of times. The chain combines TRBV7-2 with TRBJ2-2, with a tentative D call TRBD1 (6 bases). The germline V gene has CDR1 SGHTA and CDR2 FQGNSA. CDR3 length equals 16 residues. Trimming removed 5 bases at V and 4 bases at J, with 17 bases between. The CDR3 reads CASSLVPTGSTGELFF. The CDR3, as DNA: TGTGCCAGCAGCCTAGTGCCCACAGGGTCCACCGGGGAGCTGTTTTTT.

The table lists this clonotype with a few counts. The rearrangement uses TRBV12-3 or TRBV12-4 and TRBJ1-1; D remains ambiguous. V lost 7 bases and J 5 bases, leaving 14 bases between the germline ends. The CDR3 is 13 amino acids. This chain's CDR3 is CASTQNARTEAFF. CDR3 DNA sequence: TGTGCCAGCACCCAAAACGCTAGGACTGAAGCTTTCTTT.

This clonotype was observed a single time. This clone may be a read error of a much larger clone one base away. J is TRBJ2-2 and V is TRBV6-1; maybe TRBD2 (6 bases). This CDR3 comprises 15 residues. The V gene lost 8 bases and the J gene lost 2 bases, with 15 bases spanning the gap. From germline, CDR1 is MNHNS and CDR2 SASEGT. The CDR3, as DNA: TGTGCCAGCTGTCAGGAAGCGGGCAACACCGGGGAGCTGTTTTTT. Amino acids: CASCQEAGNTGELFF.

In its sample, this clonotype was seen a few times. The chain recombines TRBV28 with TRBJ2-7; no clear D gene. Germline loops: CDR1 MDHEN, CDR2 SYDVKM. V lost 5 bases, J lost 6 bases, and 11 bases lay in between. The CDR3 runs 12 residues. The CDR3 sequence is CASSPGPLEQYF. As DNA, the CDR3 is TGTGCCAGCAGTCCCGGCCCCCTCGAGCAGTACTTC.

Only a few counts were recorded for this clonotype. The V call is TRBV6-1, the J call TRBJ1-5; D is undetermined. This CDR3 is 16 amino acids long. V shed 7 bases and J shed 4 bases, with 20 bases lying between them. CDR1 and CDR2 from the germline V gene are MNHNS and SASEGT. The CDR3 coding sequence is TGTGCCAGCATTCCGACGGACCGAGGGCCAAATCAGCCCCAGCATTTT. Protein: CASIPTDRGPNQPQHF.

The count of this clonotype is one. The chain joins TRBV29-1 to TRBJ2-3; D unclear. This CDR3 contains 16 residues. Germline V gives CDR1 SQVTM, CDR2 ANQGSEA. V gave up 0 bases and J gave up 3 bases, with 16 bases separating them. Written as DNA, the CDR3 is TGCAGCGTTGAAGATCGTGTAACAGATCCGACAGATACGCAGTATTTT. It specifies CSVEDRVTDPTDTQYF.

The chain uses TRBV7-9 and TRBJ2-7, with D possibly TRBD1 on 5 matching bases. Between the trimmed V and J ends, which lost 5 bases and 3 bases, there was a span of 14 bases. Germline V gene sequence: CDR1 SEHNR, CDR2 FQNEAQ (reference sequence). This CDR3 region has 14 residues. The CDR3 protein is CASSPGLDFYEQYF. The CDR3 DNA sequence: TGTGCCAGCAGCCCAGGGCTGGATTTCTACGAGCAGTACTTC.

This clonotype was found many times. The V call is TRBV7-2, the J call TRBJ2-2; D tentatively fits TRBD1 or TRBD2 (5 bases each). The CDR3 loop spans 14 amino acids. V lost 4 bases and J 3 bases, leaving 9 bases between the germline ends. CDR1 and CDR2 (germline): SGHTA, FQGNSA. The CDR3, as DNA: TGTGCCAGCAGCTGGGACCGATACACCGGGGAGCTGTTTTTT. This sequence encodes CASSWDRYTGELFF.

V gene TRBV20-1 combines with J gene TRBJ2-7; 9 bases are shared with TRBD1. This CDR3 has 18 amino acids. Germline CDR1 is DFQATT and CDR2 is SNEGSKA (reference sequence). V gave up 3 bases and J gave up 2 bases; unmatched junction bases: 17. The CDR3 here is CSASIPRGTRDRAYEQYF. The CDR3 DNA sequence: TGCAGTGCTAGTATCCCGAGGGGGACTCGGGACAGGGCCTACGAGCAGTACTTC.

This chain connects TRBV6-2 or TRBV6-3 to TRBJ2-1; possible D gene TRBD1, 6 bases. Trimming took off 0 bases at V and 0 bases at J, with 33 bases between the two ends. The CDR3 length is 24 residues. CDR1 is MNHEY and CDR2 is SVGEGT in the germline V gene. CDR3 DNA sequence: TGTGCCAGCAGTTACTCGAGGGCCCCTACAGGGAGCCATCTTTTTTCTAGCTCCTACAATGAGCAGTTCTTC. It yields the protein CASSYSRAPTGSHLFSSSYNEQFF.